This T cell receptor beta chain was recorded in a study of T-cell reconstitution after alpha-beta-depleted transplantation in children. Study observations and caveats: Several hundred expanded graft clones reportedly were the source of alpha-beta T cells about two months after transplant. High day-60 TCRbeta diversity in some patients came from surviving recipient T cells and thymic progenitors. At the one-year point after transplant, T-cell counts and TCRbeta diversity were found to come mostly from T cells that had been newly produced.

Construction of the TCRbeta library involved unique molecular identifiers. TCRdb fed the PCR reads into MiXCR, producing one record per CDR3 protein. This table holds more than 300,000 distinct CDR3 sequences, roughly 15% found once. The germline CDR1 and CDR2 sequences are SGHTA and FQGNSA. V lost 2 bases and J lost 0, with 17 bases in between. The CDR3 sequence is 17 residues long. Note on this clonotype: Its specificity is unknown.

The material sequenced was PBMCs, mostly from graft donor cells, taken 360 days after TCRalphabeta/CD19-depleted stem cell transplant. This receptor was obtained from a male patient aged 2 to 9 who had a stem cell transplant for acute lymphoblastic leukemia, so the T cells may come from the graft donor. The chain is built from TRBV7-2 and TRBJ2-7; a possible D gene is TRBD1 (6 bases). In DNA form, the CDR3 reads TGTGCCAGCAGCTTACTCCCGGACAGCTCGAGCTCCTACGAGCAGTACTTC. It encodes CASSLLPDSSSSYEQYF.